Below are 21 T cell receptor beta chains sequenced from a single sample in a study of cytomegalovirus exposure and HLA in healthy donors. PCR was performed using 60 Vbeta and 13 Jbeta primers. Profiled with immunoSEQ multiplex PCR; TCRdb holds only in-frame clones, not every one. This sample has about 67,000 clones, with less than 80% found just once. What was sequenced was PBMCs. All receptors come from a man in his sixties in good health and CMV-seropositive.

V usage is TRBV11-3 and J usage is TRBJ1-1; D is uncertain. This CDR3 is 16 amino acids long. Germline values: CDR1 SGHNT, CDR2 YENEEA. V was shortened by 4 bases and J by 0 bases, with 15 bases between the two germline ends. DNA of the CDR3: TGTGCCAGCAGCTCACCAGTTTTAACCTTGAACACTGAAGCTTTCTTT. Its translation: CASSSPVLTLNTEAFF.

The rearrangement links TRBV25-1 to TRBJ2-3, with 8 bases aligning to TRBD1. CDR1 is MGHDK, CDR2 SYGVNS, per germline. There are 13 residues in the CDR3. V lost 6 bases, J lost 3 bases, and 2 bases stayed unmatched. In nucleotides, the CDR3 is TGTGCCAGCAGGAGGACAGGGACAGATACGCAGTATTTT. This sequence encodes CASRRTGTDTQYF.

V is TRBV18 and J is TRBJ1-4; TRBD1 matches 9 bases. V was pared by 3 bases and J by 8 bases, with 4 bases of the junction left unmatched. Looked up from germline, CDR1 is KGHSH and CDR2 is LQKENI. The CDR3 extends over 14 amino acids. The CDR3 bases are TGTGCCAGCTCACCGGGACAGGGTGGGGAAAAACTGTTTTTT. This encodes CASSPGQGGEKLFF.

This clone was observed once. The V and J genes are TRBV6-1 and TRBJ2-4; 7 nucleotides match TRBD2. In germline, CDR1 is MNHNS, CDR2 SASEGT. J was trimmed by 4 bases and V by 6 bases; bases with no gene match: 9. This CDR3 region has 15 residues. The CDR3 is CASSSQTGRKNIQYF. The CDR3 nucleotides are TGTGCCAGCAGCTCCCAGACCGGGAGGAAAAACATTCAGTACTTC.

Here the CDR3 DNA reads TGCGCCAGCAGCCCATCGGAGTCAGGGGTCAATCAGCCCCAGCATTTT. It translates to CASSPSESGVNQPQHF. The J gene is TRBJ1-5, the V gene TRBV4-1, with D possibly matching TRBD1 (6 bases). The CDR3 extends over 16 amino acids. CDR1 and CDR2 (germline): MGHRA, YSYEKL. Trimming left V 4 bases short and J 3 bases short, with 16 bases between.

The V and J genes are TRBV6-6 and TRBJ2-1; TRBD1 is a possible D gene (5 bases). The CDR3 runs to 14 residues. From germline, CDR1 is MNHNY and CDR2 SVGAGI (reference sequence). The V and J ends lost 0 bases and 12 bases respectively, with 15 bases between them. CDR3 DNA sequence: TGTGCCAGCAGTTACTCGAAAGGAAGAACAGGGCAGTTCTTC. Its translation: CASSYSKGRTGQFF.

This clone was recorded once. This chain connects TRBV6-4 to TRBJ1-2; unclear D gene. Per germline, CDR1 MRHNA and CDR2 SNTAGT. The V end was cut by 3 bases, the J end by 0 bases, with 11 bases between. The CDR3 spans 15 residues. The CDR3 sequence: CASSDSPTANYGYTF. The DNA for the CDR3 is TGTGCCAGCAGTGATTCCCCCACAGCTAACTATGGCTACACCTTC.

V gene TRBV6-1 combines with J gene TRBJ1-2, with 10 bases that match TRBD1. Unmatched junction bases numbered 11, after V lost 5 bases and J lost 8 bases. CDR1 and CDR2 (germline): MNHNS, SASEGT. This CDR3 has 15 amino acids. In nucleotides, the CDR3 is TGTGCCAGCAGTCCAAGGGGGACAGGGGCACGGGGCTACACCTTC. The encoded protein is CASSPRGTGARGYTF.

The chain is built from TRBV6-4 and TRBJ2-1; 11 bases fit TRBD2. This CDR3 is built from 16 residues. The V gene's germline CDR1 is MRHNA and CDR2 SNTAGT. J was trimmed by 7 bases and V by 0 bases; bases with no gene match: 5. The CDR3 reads CASSDSGLAGGNEQFF. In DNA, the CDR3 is TGTGCCAGCAGTGACTCGGGGCTAGCGGGAGGAAATGAGCAGTTCTTC.

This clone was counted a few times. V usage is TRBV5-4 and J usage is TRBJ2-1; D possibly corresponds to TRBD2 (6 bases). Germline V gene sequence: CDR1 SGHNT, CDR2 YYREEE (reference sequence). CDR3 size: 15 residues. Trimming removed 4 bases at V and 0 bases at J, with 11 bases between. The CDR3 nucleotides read TGTGCCAGCAGCCCGATGACTAGCTCCTACAATGAGCAGTTCTTC. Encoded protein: CASSPMTSSYNEQFF.

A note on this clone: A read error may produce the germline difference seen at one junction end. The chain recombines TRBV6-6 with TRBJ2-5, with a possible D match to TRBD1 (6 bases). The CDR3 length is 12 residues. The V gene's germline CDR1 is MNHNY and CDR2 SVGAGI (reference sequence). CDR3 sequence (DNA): TGTGCCAGCAGACCGTGGGGGCACGAGCAGCACTTC. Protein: CASRPWGHEQHF.

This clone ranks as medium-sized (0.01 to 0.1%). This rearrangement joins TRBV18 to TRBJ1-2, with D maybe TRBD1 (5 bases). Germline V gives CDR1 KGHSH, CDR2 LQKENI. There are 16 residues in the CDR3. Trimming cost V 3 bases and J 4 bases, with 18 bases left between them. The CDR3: CASSPSREGRLYGYTF. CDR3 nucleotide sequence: TGTGCCAGCTCACCCTCCAGGGAGGGTAGGCTCTATGGCTACACCTTC.

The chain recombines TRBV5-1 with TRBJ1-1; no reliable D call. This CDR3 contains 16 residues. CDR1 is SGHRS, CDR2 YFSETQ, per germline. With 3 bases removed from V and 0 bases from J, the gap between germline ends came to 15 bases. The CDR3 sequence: CASSSQTRPMNTEAFF. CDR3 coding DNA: TGCGCCAGCAGCTCCCAAACCAGGCCGATGAACACTGAAGCTTTCTTT.

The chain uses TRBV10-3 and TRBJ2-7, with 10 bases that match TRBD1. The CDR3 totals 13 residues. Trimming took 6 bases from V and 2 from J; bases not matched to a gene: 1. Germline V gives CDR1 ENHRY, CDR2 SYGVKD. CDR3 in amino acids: CAIRGQGTYEQYF. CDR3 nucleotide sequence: TGTGCCATCAGGGGACAGGGGACCTACGAGCAGTACTTC.

The CDR3 sequence is CASSSGTPPYEQYF. CDR3 DNA sequence: TGTGCCAGCAGTTCTGGGACACCACCCTACGAGCAGTACTTC. The genes are TRBV7-8 and TRBJ2-7, with D possibly being TRBD1 (6 bases). The V and J ends lost 6 bases and 2 bases respectively, with 14 bases between them. The CDR3 runs 14 residues. The germline V gene has CDR1 SGHVS and CDR2 FQNEAQ.

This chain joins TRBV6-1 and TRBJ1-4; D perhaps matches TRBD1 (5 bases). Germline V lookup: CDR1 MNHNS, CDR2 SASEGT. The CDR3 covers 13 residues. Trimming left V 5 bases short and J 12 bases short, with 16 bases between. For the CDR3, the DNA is TGTGCCAGCAGTATTGAAGGTTTAGGGGAACTGTTTTTT. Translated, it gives CASSIEGLGELFF.

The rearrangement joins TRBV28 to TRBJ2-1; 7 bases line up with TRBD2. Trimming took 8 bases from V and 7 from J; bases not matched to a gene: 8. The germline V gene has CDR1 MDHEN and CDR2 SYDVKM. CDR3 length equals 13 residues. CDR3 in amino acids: CASWGRDQNEQFF. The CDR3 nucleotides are TGTGCCAGCTGGGGGAGGGACCAAAATGAGCAGTTCTTC.

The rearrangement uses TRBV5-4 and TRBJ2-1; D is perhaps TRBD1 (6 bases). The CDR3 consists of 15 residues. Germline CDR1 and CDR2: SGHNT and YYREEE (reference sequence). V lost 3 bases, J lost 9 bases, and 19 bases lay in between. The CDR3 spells CASSSGSGTNIEQFF. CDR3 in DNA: TGTGCCAGCAGCTCTGGATCCGGGACAAATATTGAGCAGTTCTTC.

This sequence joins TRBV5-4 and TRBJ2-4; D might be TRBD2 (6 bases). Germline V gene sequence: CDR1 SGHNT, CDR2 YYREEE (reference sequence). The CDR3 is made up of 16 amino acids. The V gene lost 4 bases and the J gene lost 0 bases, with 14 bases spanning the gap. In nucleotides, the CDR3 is TGTGCCAGCAGCCCGGGCGGGATTCTAGCCAAAAACATTCAGTACTTC. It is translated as CASSPGGILAKNIQYF.

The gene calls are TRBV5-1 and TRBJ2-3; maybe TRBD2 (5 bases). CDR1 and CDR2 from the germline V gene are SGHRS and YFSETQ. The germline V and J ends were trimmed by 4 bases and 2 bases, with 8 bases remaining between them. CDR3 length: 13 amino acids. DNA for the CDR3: TGCGCCAGCAGCCCGGGGTCCACAGATACGCAGTATTTT. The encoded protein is CASSPGSTDTQYF.

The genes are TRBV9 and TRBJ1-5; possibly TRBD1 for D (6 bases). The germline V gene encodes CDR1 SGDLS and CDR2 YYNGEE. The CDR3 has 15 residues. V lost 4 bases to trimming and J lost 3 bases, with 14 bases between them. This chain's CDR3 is CASSRGQGTNQPQHF. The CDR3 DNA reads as TGTGCCAGCAGCAGAGGTCAGGGGACCAATCAGCCCCAGCATTTT.